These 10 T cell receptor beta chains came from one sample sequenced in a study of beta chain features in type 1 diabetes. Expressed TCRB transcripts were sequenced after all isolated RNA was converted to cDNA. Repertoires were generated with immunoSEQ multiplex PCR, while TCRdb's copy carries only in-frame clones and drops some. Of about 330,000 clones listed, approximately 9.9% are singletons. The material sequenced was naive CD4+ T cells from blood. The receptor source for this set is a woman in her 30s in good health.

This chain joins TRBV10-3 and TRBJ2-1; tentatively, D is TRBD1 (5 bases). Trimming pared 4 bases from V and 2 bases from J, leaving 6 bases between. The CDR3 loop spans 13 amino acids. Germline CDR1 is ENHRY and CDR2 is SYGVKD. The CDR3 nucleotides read TGTGCCATCAGTGCAGGGACCTACAATGAGCAGTTCTTC. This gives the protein CAISAGTYNEQFF.

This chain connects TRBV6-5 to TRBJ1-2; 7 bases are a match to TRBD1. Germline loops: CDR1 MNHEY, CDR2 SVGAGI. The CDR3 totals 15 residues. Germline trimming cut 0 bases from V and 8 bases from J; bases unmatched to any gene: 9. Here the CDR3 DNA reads TGTGCCAGCAGTTACTCGTTCGGACAGGAAGGGGGCTACACCTTC. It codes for CASSYSFGQEGGYTF.

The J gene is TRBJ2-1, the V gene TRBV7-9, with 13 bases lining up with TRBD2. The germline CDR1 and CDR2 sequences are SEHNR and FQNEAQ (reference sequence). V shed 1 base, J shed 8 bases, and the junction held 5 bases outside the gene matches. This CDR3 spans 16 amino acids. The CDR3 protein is CASSLVLAGGLDEQFF. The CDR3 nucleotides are TGTGCCAGCAGCTTAGTACTAGCGGGAGGGCTCGATGAGCAGTTCTTC.

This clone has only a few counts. CDR3 nucleotides: TGTGCCAGCAGCTTAGCCCAAGCGGGAGTGAGGGAGACCCAGTACTTC. Protein: CASSLAQAGVRETQYF. The chain couples TRBV7-9 to TRBJ2-5; TRBD2 agrees at 8 bases. The CDR3 has 16 amino acids. V dropped 0 bases and J dropped 5; count of bases not matched to a gene: 8. Germline assignment: CDR1 SEHNR and CDR2 FQNEAQ (reference sequence).

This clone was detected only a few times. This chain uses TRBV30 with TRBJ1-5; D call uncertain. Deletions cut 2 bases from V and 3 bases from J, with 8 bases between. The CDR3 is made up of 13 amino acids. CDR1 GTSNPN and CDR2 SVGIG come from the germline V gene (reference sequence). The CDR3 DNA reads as TGTGCCTGGAGTACTACCCCCAATCAGCCCCAGCATTTT. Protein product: CAWSTTPNQPQHF. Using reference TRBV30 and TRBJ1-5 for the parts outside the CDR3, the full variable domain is SQTIHQWPATLVQPVGSPLSLECTVEGTSNPNLYWYRQAAGRGLQLLFYSVGIGQISSEVPQNLSASRPQDRQFILSSKKLLLSDSGFYLCAWSTTPNQPQHFGDGTRLSIL.

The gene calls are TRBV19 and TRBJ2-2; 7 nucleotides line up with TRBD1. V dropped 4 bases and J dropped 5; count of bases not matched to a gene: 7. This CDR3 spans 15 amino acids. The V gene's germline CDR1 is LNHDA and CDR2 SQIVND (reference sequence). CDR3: CASSKQGIRTGELFF. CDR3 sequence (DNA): TGTGCCAGTAGTAAACAGGGGATAAGGACCGGGGAGCTGTTTTTT. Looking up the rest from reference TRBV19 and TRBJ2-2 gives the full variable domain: DGGITQSPKYLFRKEGQNVTLSCEQNLNHDAMYWYRQDPGQGLRLIYYSQIVNDFQKGDIAEGYSVSREKKESFPLTVTSAQKNPTAFYLCASSKQGIRTGELFFGEGSRLTVL.

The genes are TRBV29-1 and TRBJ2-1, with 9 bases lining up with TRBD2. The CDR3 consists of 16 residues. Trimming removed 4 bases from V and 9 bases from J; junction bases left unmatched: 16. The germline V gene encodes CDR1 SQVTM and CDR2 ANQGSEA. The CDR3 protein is CSVVEGLAGPTGEQFF. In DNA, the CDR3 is TGCAGCGTTGTCGAGGGGCTAGCGGGACCTACAGGTGAGCAGTTCTTC.

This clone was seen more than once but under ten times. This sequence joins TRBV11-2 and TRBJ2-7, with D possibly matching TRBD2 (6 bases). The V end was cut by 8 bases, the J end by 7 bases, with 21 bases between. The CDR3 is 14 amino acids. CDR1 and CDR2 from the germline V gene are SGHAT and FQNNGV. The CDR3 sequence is CASRPLAGREEQYF. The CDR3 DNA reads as TGTGCCAGCCGCCCCCTCGCGGGACGCGAGGAGCAGTACTTC.

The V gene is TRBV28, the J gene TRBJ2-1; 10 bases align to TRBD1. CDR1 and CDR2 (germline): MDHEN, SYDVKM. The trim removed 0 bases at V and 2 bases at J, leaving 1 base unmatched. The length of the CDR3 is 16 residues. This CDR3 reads CASSLWDRGAYNEQFF. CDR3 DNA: TGTGCCAGCAGTTTATGGGACAGGGGGGCCTACAATGAGCAGTTCTTC.

The CDR3 coding sequence is TGCGCCAGCAGTTTACGGGACAGGGCCACCGGGGAGCTGTTTTTT. It codes for CASSLRDRATGELFF. The chain employs TRBV5-1 and TRBJ2-2, with 9 bases matching TRBD1. CDR1 and CDR2 from the germline V gene are SGHRS and YFSETQ. The CDR3 sequence is 15 residues long. Trimming at V came to 5 bases and at J to 4 bases, leaving 6 bases not matched to a gene. The full variable domain, with the rest looked up from reference TRBV5-1 and TRBJ2-2, is KAGVTQTPRYLIKTRGQQVTLSCSPISGHRSVSWYQQTPGQGLQFLFEYFSETQRNKGNFPGRFSGRQFSNSRSEMNVSTLELGDSALYLCASSLRDRATGELFFGEGSRLTVL.